Given below is one TCR beta chain in context. Its antigen is currently unknown. Primers included in the PCR were 60 Vbeta and 13 Jbeta primers. Sequenced by immunoSEQ multiplex PCR; TCRdb stores in-frame clones only, minus some. This sample has around 67,000 clones; more than 80% occur once, and the top ten carry 9.5% to 13%. V dropped 1 base and J dropped 4; count of bases not matched to a gene: 4. This CDR3 comprises 15 residues. In germline, CDR1 is SGHRS, CDR2 YFSETQ. The sample is drawn from a study of cytomegalovirus exposure and HLA in healthy donors. Study background: Clustering assigned approximately 79% of the approximately 400 genotyped donors to the Caucasian-associated ancestry cluster. Findings and caveats of the study: The majority of TCR sequences were rare, yet some public TCRs appeared in many donors. An Asian-associated ancestry cluster reportedly showed fewer N-insertions than the approximately 670-donor mean in a later analysis. Among the CMV-associated chains, a few were confirmed in vitro as specific for CMV antigens.

Source material: PBMCs. The clonotype was recovered from a woman in her 30s in good health and CMV-seropositive. The chain joins TRBV5-1 to TRBJ2-1; 8 bases match TRBD2. The CDR3 sequence is CASSLNGGGYNEQFF. CDR3 DNA sequence: TGCGCCAGCAGCTTGAACGGGGGGGGATACAATGAGCAGTTCTTC.